The clone carrying this T cell receptor (beta chain) was counted a single time. V was shortened by 8 bases and J by 0 bases, with 8 bases between the two germline ends. The CDR3 loop spans 13 amino acids. Germline-derived CDR1 and CDR2 are SNHLY and FYNNEI. This specimen comes from a study of blood T cell repertoires in COVID-19. At the level of the study: Italy, Spain and the United States were the sources of the convalescent and acute COVID-19 samples. PBMCs, B-cell-depleted T cells, or T cells provided the cDNA or gDNA that made up the material.

In the original workflow: Amplified reference gene primers provided the basis for estimating nucleated cell counts. Data came from immunoSEQ multiplex PCR; TCRdb stores just in-frame clones and leaves some out. That table supplies the V and J calls and clone size; D and trimming were determined from the DNA. The sample records about 220,000 clones, approximately 86% being singletons. The chain employs TRBV2 and TRBJ2-4, with D perhaps TRBD2 (6 bases). The material sequenced was peripheral blood. This TCR was sampled from an elderly woman with acute or convalescent COVID-19. The CDR3: CASAGLAKNIQYF. Here the CDR3 DNA reads TGTGCCAGCGCGGGGTTAGCCAAAAACATTCAGTACTTC. The full variable domain, with the rest looked up from reference TRBV2 and TRBJ2-4, is EPEVTQTPSHQVTQMGQEVILRCVPISNHLYFYWYRQILGQKVEFLVSFYNNEISEKSEIFDDQFSVERPDGSNFTLKIRSTKLEDSAMYFCASAGLAKNIQYFGAGTRLSVL.